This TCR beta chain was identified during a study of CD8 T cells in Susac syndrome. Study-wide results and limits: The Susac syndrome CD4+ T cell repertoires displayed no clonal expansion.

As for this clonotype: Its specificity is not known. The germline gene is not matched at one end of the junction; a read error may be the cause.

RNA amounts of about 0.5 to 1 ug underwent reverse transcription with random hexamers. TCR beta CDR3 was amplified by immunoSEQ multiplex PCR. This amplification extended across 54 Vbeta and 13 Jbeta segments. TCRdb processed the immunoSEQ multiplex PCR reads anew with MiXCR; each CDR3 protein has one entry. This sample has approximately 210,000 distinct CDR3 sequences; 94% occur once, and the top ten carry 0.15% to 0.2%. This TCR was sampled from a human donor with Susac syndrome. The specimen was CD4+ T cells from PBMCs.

The CDR3 nucleotides are TGTGCCAGCAGCTTGTATACCCCAGCGTGGGACTTC. This translates into CASSLYTPAWDF. This sequence joins TRBV7-9 and TRBJ2-7; D is uncertain. The CDR3 covers 12 residues. Germline CDR1 SEHNR, CDR2 FQNEAQ (reference sequence).